The rows below give T cell receptor beta chains drawn from one sample of a study of shared clonotypes between healthy human individuals. TCRdb's copy holds only in-frame clones and misses some; the assay was immunoSEQ multiplex PCR. The sample records hundreds of thousands of clones, 98% being singletons. The sample taken for sequencing was naive CD8+ T cells sorted from blood. These receptors were taken from a young man in good health. Both conserved end residues are part of each CDR3. The order of the fields is D gene, clone size, J gene, V gene, CDR3 DNA, CDR3 protein. A D gene is named only where the DNA matches it firmly. Only part of the rows carry a size: once, few, many, or a class if the clone is expanded.

.	.	TRBJ2-1	TRBV7-3	TGTGCCAGCAGCTTAGACGCGTTAGATGAGCAGTTCTTC	CASSLDALDEQFF
.	.	TRBJ2-5	TRBV10-3	TGTGCCGTAGGACGCGGAGAGACCCAGTACTTC	CAVGRGETQYF
.	.	TRBJ2-3	TRBV29-1	TGCAGCGTTGAAGATCTCCCAGATACGCAGTATTTT	CSVEDLPDTQYF
.	.	TRBJ1-2	TRBV11-2	TGTGCCAGCAGCTTGGTCGGGGGTCGGGGCTACACCTTC	CASSLVGGRGYTF
TRBD1	few	TRBJ2-7	TRBV6-5	TGTGCCAGCAGGCTGGGACAGGGTTTTATCGAGCAGTACTTC	CASRLGQGFIEQYF
TRBD2	.	TRBJ2-7	TRBV27	TGTGCCAGCAGACTAGCGGGAGGCCCACCGATCGAGCAGTACTTC	CASRLAGGPPIEQYF
TRBD2	.	TRBJ2-3	TRBV7-8	TGTGCCAGCAGCATGACTAGCGGGGCGATCACAGATACGCAGTATTTT	CASSMTSGAITDTQYF
TRBD2	.	TRBJ2-1	TRBV29-1	TGCAGCGTTGAAGGTACTAGGACTAGCAGAAAGTACAATGAGCAGTTCTTC	CSVEGTRTSRKYNEQFF
TRBD1	.	TRBJ2-7	TRBV11-2	TGTGCCAGCAGCTGGGGGACAGGGACCTACGAGCAGTACTTC	CASSWGTGTYEQYF
.	once	TRBJ1-1	TRBV29-1	TGCAGCGTTGGGGACACTGAAGCTTTCTTT	CSVGDTEAFF
.	.	TRBJ1-1	TRBV27	TGTGCCAGCACCTTATTAGGCGGGCACACTGAAGCTTTCTTT	CASTLLGGHTEAFF
.	.	TRBJ2-1	TRBV27	TGTGCCAGCATCCCGGGTACAGGGTACAATGAGCAGTTCTTC	CASIPGTGYNEQFF
.	.	TRBJ2-1	TRBV7-6	TGTGCCAGCAGCCAGACGCCCCGTATTCATGAGCAGTTCTTC	CASSQTPRIHEQFF
TRBD2	.	TRBJ2-7	TRBV18	TGTGCCAGCTCACGCAAAGGCATGAATAGCGGGATGAATCGCGAGCAGTACTTC	CASSRKGMNSGMNREQYF
TRBD2	once	TRBJ2-7	TRBV5-6	TGTGCCAGCAGCAGAGGAGCGGGAGGGCCCTACGAGCAGTACTTC	CASSRGAGGPYEQYF